This TCR beta chain was sequenced in a study of OX40 agonist ivuxolimab in advanced cancers. Germline V gives CDR1 LNHNV, CDR2 YYDKDF (reference sequence). The V end was cut by 4 bases, the J end by 0 bases, with 10 bases between. CDR3 size: 15 residues. The assay was immunoSEQ multiplex PCR, and TCRdb's table has in-frame clones only and misses some. The repertoire consists of 65,000 to 85,000 clones, with approximately 89% occurring once and the leading ten covering around 0.53%. V is TRBV15 and J is TRBJ1-5; D gene uncertain. The clonotype originates from an adult with an advanced solid tumor such as melanoma, head and neck, liver or kidney cancer. The material sequenced was CD4+ or CD8+ T cells sorted from blood, taken in a trial of the OX40 agonist ivuxolimab. The CDR3 DNA is TGTGCCACCAGCAACGGAGACAATAGCAATCAGCCCCAGCATTTT. The encoded protein is CATSNGDNSNQPQHF. The whole variable domain, filled in from reference TRBV15 and TRBJ1-5, reads DAMVIQNPRYQVTQFGKPVTLSCSQTLNHNVMYWYQQKSSQAPKLLFHYYDKDFNNEADTPDNFQSRRPNTSFCFLDIRSPGLGDTAMYLCATSNGDNSNQPQHFGDGTRLSIL.